A selection of T cell receptor beta chains follows, all from one sample in a study of blood T cell repertoires in COVID-19. Profiling relied on immunoSEQ multiplex PCR, and the TCRdb table lists in-frame clones only, not all of them. The table lists about 270,000 clones, about nine tenths of them singletons. The sample consisted of PBMCs or T cells enriched from blood (not recorded which). Every receptor here comes from a woman in her 30s with acute COVID-19. Both conserved end residues are part of each CDR3. D genes are given only for firm matches. Clone size appears in some rows only: once, few, many, or a class for an expanded clone.

V	size	J	D	DNA	CDR3
TRBV5-6	-	TRBJ1-3	-	TGTGCCAGCAGCTTGCCGGGGGGAAACACCATATATTTT	CASSLPGGNTIYF
TRBV3-1/TRBV3-2	-	TRBJ2-7	TRBD2	TGTGCCAGCAGCCAAGATAGCGGACTAGCGGGGGAGCAGTACTTC	CASSQDSGLAGEQYF
TRBV6-5	few	TRBJ1-1	-	TGTGCCAGCAGTCTACAGGGTTCGTACACTGAAGCTTTCTTT	CASSLQGSYTEAFF
TRBV28	-	TRBJ2-7	TRBD2	TGTGCCAGCAGTGGTAGCGGGAAGCTCTACGAGCAGTACTTC	CASSGSGKLYEQYF
TRBV5-5	-	TRBJ2-3	-	TGTGCCAGCAGCGTAATAGGGGGTAGCACAGATACGCAGTATTTT	CASSVIGGSTDTQYF
TRBV11-2	-	TRBJ1-1	-	TGTGCCAGCAGCTTAGCCGCCTTGGGGCGGGCTTTCTTT	CASSLAALGRAFF
TRBV5-4	once	TRBJ2-3	TRBD2	TGTGCCAGCAGCTTGGTACTAGCGGGAGATACGTCAGATACGCAGTATTTT	CASSLVLAGDTSDTQYF
TRBV15	-	TRBJ2-7	-	TGTGCCACCAGCAGAATCCCGGGACTCGAGCAGTACTTC	CATSRIPGLEQYF
TRBV10-1	-	TRBJ2-5	-	TGCGCCAGCAGTGAGGGAAGCGAGGGCCGGGAGACCCAGTACTTC	CASSEGSEGRETQYF
TRBV6-5	-	TRBJ2-7	-	TGTGCCAGCAGACCAGGGGACTACGAGCAGTACTTC	CASRPGDYEQYF
TRBV6-5	-	TRBJ2-7	-	TGTGCCACCGCTAACCCCAGACAGGATTTCTACTTC	CATANPRQDFYF
TRBV27	-	TRBJ2-3	-	TGTGCCAGCAGAGAGGGAACGGGATACACAGATACGCAGTATTTT	CASREGTGYTDTQYF
TRBV28	-	TRBJ2-1	-	TGTGCCAGCAGTTTAATTCGCTCCTACAATGAGCAGTTCTTC	CASSLIRSYNEQFF
TRBV29-1	-	TRBJ1-2	-	TGCAGCGTTGGGGCGACAGATGGCTACACCTTC	CSVGATDGYTF
TRBV6-5	many	TRBJ2-3	TRBD2	TGTGCCACTCGCGGGAGTTTGGCAGATACGCAGTATTTT	CATRGSLADTQYF
TRBV27	-	TRBJ1-1	-	TGTGCCAGCAGCATCCAGGTGAACACTGAAGCTTTCTTT	CASSIQVNTEAFF
TRBV5-1	-	TRBJ2-6	-	TGCGCCAGCAGCTTGTATGGGGGCCAAAGCTCTGGGGCCAACGTCCTGACTTTC	CASSLYGGQSSGANVLTF
TRBV6-1	-	TRBJ1-2	-	TGTGCCAGCAGTGAAGACGGGGGATTTCAATCCTATGGCTACACCTTC	CASSEDGGFQSYGYTF
TRBV7-3	-	TRBJ2-1	-	TGTGCCAGCAGCTTAAGCGGGGCCCTTAGAGAGCAGTTCTTC	CASSLSGALREQFF
TRBV6-4	-	TRBJ2-7	TRBD1	TGTGCCAGCAGTGGGACAGGGCGCCCCTACGAGCAGTACTTC	CASSGTGRPYEQYF
TRBV11-2	-	TRBJ2-4	TRBD2	TGTGCCAGCAGCCCCGATAGCGGGAGGTTGGTGTTAGCCAAAAACATTCAGTACTTC	CASSPDSGRLVLAKNIQYF
TRBV11-3	few	TRBJ1-4	TRBD1	TGTGCCAGCGGATGTGGGACAGGGGTGAAGGATGAAAAACTGTTTTTT	CASGCGTGVKDEKLFF
TRBV28	-	TRBJ2-2	-	TGTGCCAGCAGTTTACAGGCCGGTACCGGGGAGCTGTTTTTT	CASSLQAGTGELFF
TRBV12-3/TRBV12-4	once	TRBJ2-1	-	TGTGCCACCGCGCCCTCCTACAATGAGCAGTTCTTC	CATAPSYNEQFF
TRBV14	-	TRBJ2-1	-	TGTGCCAGCAGCCAAAAAACGGGAGTTTACAATGAGCAGTTCTTC	CASSQKTGVYNEQFF
TRBV30	-	TRBJ1-6	-	TGTGCCTGGAGTATCGGGATAAATTCACCCCTCCACTTT	CAWSIGINSPLHF
TRBV19	few	TRBJ2-1	TRBD2	TGTGCCAGTAGTTCTAATAGCGGGTATGAGCAGTTCTTC	CASSSNSGYEQFF
TRBV30	-	TRBJ1-4	TRBD1	TGTGCCTGGAGCAGCGGACAGGAAATTAATGAAAAACTGTTTTTT	CAWSSGQEINEKLFF
TRBV7-9	-	TRBJ2-1	-	TGTGCCAGCAGCTTAGAACACAGCTCCTACAATGAGCAGTTCTTC	CASSLEHSSYNEQFF
TRBV19	-	TRBJ2-4	-	TGTGCCAGTAGTATACTAGCGGCCAAAAACATTCAGTACTTC	CASSILAAKNIQYF
TRBV15	-	TRBJ2-3	TRBD1	TGTGCCACCAGCAGAGAAGGGACAGGGCGGCATACGCAGTATTTT	CATSREGTGRHTQYF
TRBV4-1	-	TRBJ1-4	-	TGCGCCAGCAGCCGGGGAGGCAGTAATGAAAAACTGTTTTTT	CASSRGGSNEKLFF
TRBV6-5	-	TRBJ1-1	-	TGTGCCAGCAGTTACCTACTGAACACTGAAGCTTTCTTT	CASSYLLNTEAFF
TRBV11-3	-	TRBJ2-1	-	TGTGCCAGCAGTCGAGGGTCGGCCTACAATGAGCAGTTCTTC	CASSRGSAYNEQFF
TRBV5-1	-	TRBJ1-5	-	TGCGCCAGCAGCCTCGACAGGACTCAGCCCCAGCATTTT	CASSLDRTQPQHF